The 24 T cell receptor beta chains reported below all come from one sample, sequenced in a study of blood T cell repertoires in COVID-19 (dated by TCRdb to 2020 to 2022). The library came from the immunoSEQ multiplex PCR assay. In its TCRdb copy, this immuneACCESS table keeps in-frame sequences only and misses some clones. Where compared with another copy, unresolved V genes explain less than half of these, and the others have no known cause. For this sample there are roughly 250,000 clones; 75% to 85% appear just once. The top ten hold approximately 4.5% of the sample. The sample comprised peripheral blood. These receptors all come from a woman aged 70-85 years with acute or convalescent COVID-19.

The rearrangement links TRBV15 to TRBJ1-4, with a weak D call TRBD1 (5 bases). Germline lookup yields CDR1 LNHNV and CDR2 YYDKDF (reference sequence). There are 15 residues in the CDR3. V was clipped by 1 base and J by 5 bases, with 11 bases between them. Written as DNA, the CDR3 is TGTGCCACCAGCAGAGGGGGGGAGATGAATGAAAAACTGTTTTTT. It translates to CATSRGGEMNEKLFF.

V usage is TRBV7-8 and J usage is TRBJ2-7; a possible D gene is TRBD2 (6 bases). The CDR3 has 15 amino acids. CDR1 SGHVS and CDR2 FQNEAQ come from the germline V gene. Trimming pared 5 bases from V and 0 bases from J, leaving 14 bases between. In DNA form, the CDR3 reads TGTGCCAGCAGCCCACGTGGGACTCCCTCCTACGAGCAGTACTTC. It yields the protein CASSPRGTPSYEQYF.

Concerning this clone: The same CDR3 arises from other DNA sequences in this sample as well. CDR3 nucleotide sequence: TGCGCCAGCAGCCTGGACAGCTTCTCCTACGAGCAGTACTTC. Protein: CASSLDSFSYEQYF. J is TRBJ2-7 and V is TRBV5-1; possibly TRBD1 for D (6 bases). Per germline, CDR1 SGHRS and CDR2 YFSETQ. The CDR3 has 14 amino acids. The V end was cut by 4 bases, the J end by 0 bases, with 11 bases between.

CDR3 sequence (DNA): TGTGCCAGCTCACGATACGGCGGACAGGGGGCGGAAATATACGAGCAGTACTTC. Protein product: CASSRYGGQGAEIYEQYF. This chain joins TRBV18 and TRBJ2-7; 11 bases are a match to TRBD1. CDR3 length: 18 residues. The V segment lost 4 bases and the J segment 4 bases; nucleotides outside the gene matches: 15. Germline values: CDR1 KGHSH, CDR2 LQKENI.

The genes are TRBV28 and TRBJ2-7, with TRBD1 matching 9 bases. Trimming at V came to 4 bases and at J to 4 bases, leaving 5 bases not matched to a gene. The germline V gene has CDR1 MDHEN and CDR2 SYDVKM. This CDR3 spans 14 amino acids. CDR3 DNA: TGTGCCAGCAGTTGGGGGACAGGGAGGTACGAGCAGTACTTC. It is translated as CASSWGTGRYEQYF.

A remark on this clone: A junction boundary mismatches the germline segment, possibly from a read error. The genes are TRBV7-2 and TRBJ2-7; possibly TRBD2 for D (5 bases). The CDR3 extends over 13 amino acids. Germline-derived CDR1 and CDR2 are SGHTA and FQGNSA. The CDR3 protein is CASSLDYKYEQYF. CDR3 DNA: TGTGCCAGCAGTTTAGACTACAAGTACGAGCAGTACTTC.

This chain links TRBV10-1 with TRBJ2-3, with TRBD1 matching over 8 bases. V was pared by 7 bases and J by 2 bases, with 14 bases of the junction left unmatched. The CDR3 has 17 residues. Germline V gene data show CDR1 as WNHNN and CDR2 as SYGVQD (reference sequence). This CDR3 is CASTSSPDRVVTDTQYF. The CDR3 nucleotides read TGCGCCAGCACATCCTCTCCGGACAGGGTCGTCACAGATACGCAGTATTTT.

V and J are TRBV6-1 and TRBJ2-1; D gene unclear. This CDR3 has 16 residues. V lost 2 bases, J lost 6 bases, and 17 bases lay in between. Germline assignment: CDR1 MNHNS and CDR2 SASEGT. The CDR3 sequence: CASSELVLTLGNEQFF. The DNA for the CDR3 is TGTGCCAGCAGTGAATTGGTGTTAACCCTCGGCAATGAGCAGTTCTTC.

V usage is TRBV15 and J usage is TRBJ2-1, with TRBD2 identical over 14 bases. V lost 5 bases to trimming and J lost 8 bases; unmatched junction nucleotides: 5. The CDR3 loop spans 15 amino acids. The germline CDR1 and CDR2 sequences are LNHNV and YYDKDF (reference sequence). The CDR3 protein is CATSGGLAGVHEQFF. The CDR3, as DNA: TGTGCCACCAGCGGGGGACTAGCGGGGGTCCATGAGCAGTTCTTC. Complete variable domain (other parts from reference TRBV15 and TRBJ2-1): DAMVIQNPRYQVTQFGKPVTLSCSQTLNHNVMYWYQQKSSQAPKLLFHYYDKDFNNEADTPDNFQSRRPNTSFCFLDIRSPGLGDTAMYLCATSGGLAGVHEQFFGPGTRLTVL.

In its sample, this clone was seen a few times. The DNA for the CDR3 is TGTGCCAGCAGTCAACCCGCAGGGGTAAACACCATATATTTT. Amino acid sequence: CASSQPAGVNTIYF. The chain recombines TRBV6-6 with TRBJ1-3; D is perhaps TRBD1 (6 bases). Germline CDR1 reads MNHNY; CDR2 reads SVGAGI (reference sequence). Trimming pared 5 bases from V and 6 bases from J, leaving 14 bases between. The CDR3 has 14 amino acids.

The chain couples TRBV7-9 to TRBJ2-2, with 9 bases identical to TRBD1. CDR3 length: 16 residues. The trim removed 2 bases at V and 6 bases at J, leaving 7 bases unmatched. The germline CDR1 and CDR2 sequences are SEHNR and FQNEAQ (reference sequence). The CDR3 DNA reads as TGTGCCAGCAGCTTATGGTGGACAGGGGAATCCGGGGAGCTGTTTTTT. Its protein is CASSLWWTGESGELFF.

The V call is TRBV7-2, the J call TRBJ2-1; TRBD1 matches 10 bases. The CDR3 runs 16 residues. From germline, CDR1 is SGHTA and CDR2 FQGNSA. Trimming took 0 bases from V and 4 from J; bases not matched to a gene: 3. CDR3 in DNA: TGTGCCAGCAGCTTAGCCGGGACAGGGGTATACAATGAGCAGTTCTTC. Translating gives CASSLAGTGVYNEQFF.

The CDR3 loop is CATKPAVGYTF. The CDR3 DNA reads TGTGCCACCAAGCCTGCGGTTGGCTACACCTTC. The rearrangement joins TRBV24-1 to TRBJ1-2, with D uncertain. There are 11 residues in the CDR3. Deletions cut 8 bases from V and 7 bases from J, with 10 bases between. Germline values: CDR1 KGHDR, CDR2 SFDVKD.

V usage is TRBV15 and J usage is TRBJ1-2; 10 nucleotides line up with TRBD1. With 3 bases clipped from V and 7 bases from J, the junction kept 8 bases outside the gene matches. The CDR3 loop spans 15 amino acids. Per germline, CDR1 LNHNV and CDR2 YYDKDF (reference sequence). Here the CDR3 DNA reads TGTGCCACCAGCAGCTACGGGACAGGGGACTCTGGCTACACCTTC. It encodes CATSSYGTGDSGYTF.

This chain connects TRBV6-5 to TRBJ1-4; possibly TRBD1 for D (5 bases). Germline CDR1 MNHEY, CDR2 SVGAGI. Between the trimmed V and J ends, which lost 7 bases and 10 bases, there was a span of 10 bases. This CDR3 is built from 11 residues. CDR3 protein: CASKLQGKLFF. The CDR3 bases are TGTGCCAGCAAACTTCAGGGAAAACTGTTTTTT.

This clone was seen a few times. The chain is built from TRBV3-1 (or the pseudogene TRBV3-2) and TRBJ1-1, with D uncertain. Per germline, CDR1 LGHDT and CDR2 YNNKEL (reference sequence). V lost 1 base and J 4 bases, leaving 7 bases between the germline ends. The CDR3 is 13 amino acids. This chain's CDR3 is CASSQALRTEAFF. For the CDR3, the DNA is TGTGCCAGCAGCCAAGCTCTTCGCACTGAAGCTTTCTTT.

As DNA, the CDR3 is TGTGCCAGCAGCCCAGCCGTAACGGGGGTACTCTCTGGAAACACCATATATTTT. This sequence encodes CASSPAVTGVLSGNTIYF. V and J are TRBV3-1 (or the pseudogene TRBV3-2) and TRBJ1-3, with D maybe TRBD1 (5 bases). Germline CDR1 LGHDT, CDR2 YNNKEL (reference sequence). Trimming pared 4 bases from V and 0 bases from J, leaving 19 bases between. The length of the CDR3 is 18 residues.

The sample holds a few counts of this clone. The CDR3 spells CASSRAGGAEEQYF. The DNA for the CDR3 is TGCGCCAGCAGTCGGGCAGGGGGCGCGGAGGAGCAGTACTTC. The gene calls are TRBV10-1 and TRBJ2-7; 8 bases match TRBD1. Losses at the gene ends were 5 bases for V and 7 bases for J; bases not matched to a gene: 10. Germline CDR1 is WNHNN and CDR2 is SYGVQD (reference sequence). The CDR3 contains 14 residues.

The CDR3 DNA reads as TGTGCCATAGGACAGTTAAGCACTGAAGCTTTCTTT. This codes for CAIGQLSTEAFF. This chain joins TRBV10-3 and TRBJ1-1; maybe TRBD1 (6 bases). Germline V gene sequence: CDR1 ENHRY, CDR2 SYGVKD. The V end lost 9 bases, the J end lost 4 bases, and 12 bases lay between the germline ends. The CDR3 totals 12 residues.

The gene calls are TRBV6-5 and TRBJ2-1; perhaps TRBD1 as D (6 bases). The CDR3 covers 12 residues. Trimming stripped 6 bases from V and 7 bases from J, with 10 bases between. Germline CDR1 is MNHEY and CDR2 is SVGAGI. CDR3 protein: CASRQGRNEQFF. The CDR3 DNA reads as TGTGCCAGCAGACAGGGAAGGAATGAGCAGTTCTTC.

This clone was seen a single time. The CDR3 DNA reads as TGTGCCAGCTCACCATACAGGGGAGACGGGTATAGCAATCAGCCCCAGCATTTT. Protein: CASSPYRGDGYSNQPQHF. The chain employs TRBV18 and TRBJ1-5, with 7 bases identical to TRBD1. J gave up 0 bases and V 2 bases, and 10 bases lay outside the gene matches. Germline loops: CDR1 KGHSH, CDR2 LQKENI. CDR3 length equals 18 residues.

The chain combines TRBV19 with TRBJ2-3, with 7 bases lining up with TRBD1. Looked up from germline, CDR1 is LNHDA and CDR2 is SQIVND (reference sequence). With V trimmed by 8 bases and J by 4 bases, 15 bases remained unmatched. The CDR3 loop spans 16 amino acids. The CDR3 here is CASRAYGTEFSDTQYF. CDR3 DNA sequence: TGTGCCAGTCGGGCCTACGGGACAGAATTCTCAGATACGCAGTATTTT.

The genes are TRBV25-1 and TRBJ1-4, with D possibly TRBD1 on 5 matching bases. The V gene lost 2 bases and the J gene lost 7 bases, with 17 bases spanning the gap. CDR3 length: 16 residues. The germline V gene encodes CDR1 MGHDK and CDR2 SYGVNS. CDR3 DNA: TGTGCCAGCAGTGAAAATTGGGGCTCCGAGGCTGAAAAACTGTTTTTT. Its translation: CASSENWGSEAEKLFF.

A single count supports this clone. The J gene is TRBJ1-1, the V gene TRBV5-6, with D possibly TRBD1 on 5 matching bases. The CDR3 contains 15 residues. V was shortened by 1 base and J by 1 base, with 11 bases between the two germline ends. Germline V gives CDR1 SGHDT, CDR2 YYEEEE. CDR3: CASSLIYGGNTEAFF. The DNA for the CDR3 is TGTGCCAGCAGCTTGATCTACGGGGGGAACACTGAAGCTTTCTTT.